A selection of T cell receptor beta chains follows, all from one sample in a study of blood T cell repertoires in COVID-19. Method: immunoSEQ multiplex PCR; TCRdb's copy keeps in-frame clones and lacks some. The sample carries 190,000 or so clones, roughly 87% recorded once. Material: PBMCs or T cells enriched from blood (not recorded which). These receptors originate from a man aged 18 to 29 with acute COVID-19. Each CDR3 is given with its conserved first and last residue. Fields, in order: J gene, V gene, clone size, D gene, CDR3 protein, CDR3 DNA. The D gene is left open where the match is weak. Size tells how often a clone was seen (once, few, many) or the class of an expanded clone, and some rows leave it out.

TRBJ1-6,TRBV10-3,.,.,CAISESENSPLHF,TGTGCCATCAGTGAGTCGGAGAATTCACCCCTCCACTTT
TRBJ2-5,TRBV11-2,.,TRBD1,CASTTSGQQETQYF,TGTGCCAGCACCACTTCGGGACAGCAAGAGACCCAGTACTTC
TRBJ2-2,TRBV6-5,.,TRBD2,CASSSGLAGELFF,TGTGCCAGCAGTTCCGGACTAGCCGGGGAGCTGTTTTTT
TRBJ2-1,TRBV28,.,TRBD2,CASSPGTRVPVGDEQFF,TGTGCCAGCAGTCCCGGGACTAGAGTCCCTGTGGGGGATGAGCAGTTCTTC
TRBJ2-5,TRBV7-9,once,.,CASSFRESETQYF,TGTGCCAGCAGCTTTAGGGAGTCAGAGACCCAGTACTTC
TRBJ1-2,TRBV28,.,TRBD1,CASTSGQLLMNYGYTF,TGTGCCAGCACTTCGGGACAGTTATTGATGAACTATGGCTACACCTTC
TRBJ2-2,TRBV28,.,TRBD1,CASSSIPRQGGTGELFF,TGTGCCAGCAGCTCCATCCCCCGACAGGGTGGGACCGGGGAGCTGTTTTTT
TRBJ2-7,TRBV19,.,.,CASSIRSTRGAPYEQYF,TGTGCCAGTAGTATTCGGTCGACGCGGGGAGCCCCCTACGAGCAGTACTTC
TRBJ2-7,TRBV6-2/TRBV6-3,once,TRBD2,CASSRTSGSSYEQYF,TGTGCCAGCAGTCGGACTAGCGGTAGCTCCTACGAGCAGTACTTC
TRBJ1-1,TRBV11-2,.,.,CASSFPGRLNTEAFF,TGTGCCAGCAGCTTCCCCGGCAGGCTGAACACTGAAGCTTTCTTT
TRBJ2-7,TRBV6-2/TRBV6-3,.,TRBD2,CASSLASGTSEQYF,TGTGCCAGCAGTTTGGCCAGCGGGACCTCTGAGCAGTACTTC
TRBJ2-1,TRBV7-2,few,.,CASSSPPLAQFF,TGTGCCAGCAGCTCCCCACCCCTGGCGCAGTTCTTC
TRBJ2-1,TRBV4-1,.,.,CASSQGLSSYNEQFF,TGCGCCAGCAGCCAAGGACTGAGCTCCTACAATGAGCAGTTCTTC
TRBJ2-7,TRBV7-2,.,TRBD2,CASSLDSSGRAREQYF,TGTGCCAGCAGCTTAGATTCGAGCGGGAGGGCCCGAGAGCAGTACTTC
TRBJ1-1,TRBV7-7,.,TRBD1,CASSPWTGRNTEAFF,TGTGCTAGCAGTCCGTGGACAGGGAGGAACACTGAAGCTTTCTTT
TRBJ2-3,TRBV30,once,TRBD2,CAWTASGRFTDTQYF,TGTGCCTGGACAGCTAGCGGGAGGTTCACAGATACGCAGTATTTT
TRBJ1-2,TRBV19,.,.,CATNFGGRLTGYTF,TGTGCCACTAATTTTGGAGGGCGTCTTACGGGCTACACCTTC
TRBJ2-1,TRBV14,.,.,CASSQEGLNEQFF,TGTGCCAGCAGCCAAGAGGGGCTGAATGAGCAGTTCTTC
TRBJ2-2,TRBV6-5,.,TRBD1,CASSYSQGVSGELFF,TGTGCCAGCAGTTATTCGCAGGGGGTTAGCGGGGAGCTGTTTTTT
TRBJ2-5,TRBV30,.,TRBD2,CAWSQIPGGETQYF,TGTGCCTGGAGTCAGATCCCCGGGGGGGAGACCCAGTACTTC
TRBJ2-7,TRBV11-2,.,TRBD2,CASSPQAGGPGEQYF,TGTGCCAGCAGCCCTCAAGCGGGAGGGCCGGGGGAGCAGTACTTC
TRBJ2-7,TRBV28,.,TRBD1,CASSGADRSTYEQYF,TGTGCCAGCAGTGGTGCGGACAGGAGTACCTACGAGCAGTACTTC
TRBJ1-4,TRBV2,.,.,CASSNFRGAEKLFF,TGTGCCAGCAGTAATTTTCGGGGGGCCGAAAAACTGTTTTTT
TRBJ1-4,TRBV5-4,.,.,CASSLGATNEKLFF,TGTGCCAGCAGCTTGGGAGCAACTAATGAAAAACTGTTTTTT
TRBJ1-2,TRBV28,.,.,CASSRTDYYGYTF,TGTGCCAGCAGTCGGACGGACTACTATGGCTACACCTTC
TRBJ2-7,TRBV30,.,.,CAWSVQDDSSYEQYF,TGTGCCTGGAGTGTGCAGGACGACAGCTCCTACGAGCAGTACTTC
TRBJ2-1,TRBV6-2/TRBV6-3,.,TRBD2,CASSYYGLAGGKGEQFF,TGTGCCAGCAGTTACTATGGACTAGCGGGAGGGAAGGGTGAGCAGTTCTTC
TRBJ2-3,TRBV11-3,.,.,CASSLGSRLSVTDTQYF,TGTGCCAGCAGCTTAGGAAGCAGACTGTCTGTCACAGATACGCAGTATTTT
TRBJ2-2,TRBV11-3,.,TRBD2,CASSLSGTSGSSTGELFF,TGTGCCAGCAGCTTGTCCGGGACTAGCGGGAGCTCTACCGGGGAGCTGTTTTTT
TRBJ1-1,TRBV18,.,TRBD1,CASSPPGTGGNTEAFF,TGTGCCAGCTCACCACCGGGGACAGGAGGAAACACTGAAGCTTTCTTT
TRBJ2-1,TRBV7-2,.,.,CASSLAPPIAEQFF,TGTGCCAGCAGCTTAGCCCCACCAATAGCGGAGCAGTTCTTC
TRBJ2-5,TRBV3-1/TRBV3-2,.,.,CASSQERGPETQYF,TGTGCCAGCAGCCAAGAGCGGGGCCCAGAGACCCAGTACTTC
TRBJ2-7,TRBV10-2,once,.,CASTPYLTYEQYF,TGCGCCAGCACTCCTTACTTAACCTACGAGCAGTACTTC
TRBJ2-3,TRBV6-2/TRBV6-3,.,TRBD2,CASSPGTSSSDTQYF,TGTGCCAGCAGTCCCGGGACTAGCTCTTCAGATACGCAGTATTTT
TRBJ1-1,TRBV12-5,.,.,CASGLVLTGKGPEAFF,TGTGCTAGTGGTTTGGTCTTGACAGGAAAGGGGCCTGAAGCTTTCTTT
TRBJ2-2,TRBV28,once,TRBD2,CASSGRGTGELFF,TGTGCCAGTAGCGGGAGAGGTACCGGGGAGCTGTTTTTT
TRBJ2-2,TRBV6-2/TRBV6-3,once,TRBD2,CASSYPAGGGTGELFF,TGTGCCAGCAGTTACCCAGCGGGAGGTGGAACCGGGGAGCTGTTTTTT
TRBJ2-1,TRBV5-6,.,TRBD1,CASSSTGSSYNEQFF,TGTGCCAGCAGCTCGACAGGGAGCTCCTACAATGAGCAGTTCTTC
TRBJ2-2,TRBV10-3,.,.,CAILPDEGPNTGELFF,TGTGCCATCCTTCCTGACGAGGGCCCGAACACCGGGGAGCTGTTTTTT
TRBJ2-1,TRBV24-1,few,TRBD2,CATSDSGTSGRVEQFF,TGTGCCACCAGTGATTCGGGGACTAGCGGGAGAGTTGAGCAGTTCTTC
TRBJ2-3,TRBV7-2,.,TRBD2,CASSLAGSGRRDTQYF,TGTGCCAGCAGCTTAGCGGGTAGCGGGAGGAGAGATACGCAGTATTTT
TRBJ1-4,TRBV9,once,.,CASSGAYAMGEKLFF,TGTGCCAGCAGCGGGGCGTATGCTATGGGTGAAAAACTGTTTTTT
TRBJ2-1,TRBV9,.,TRBD2,CASSVDGGSSYNEQFF,TGTGCCAGCAGCGTAGATGGCGGGAGCTCCTACAATGAGCAGTTCTTC
TRBJ1-5,TRBV4-3,.,.,CASSQERGGQPQHF,TGCGCCAGCAGCCAAGAGAGGGGAGGGCAGCCCCAGCATTTT
TRBJ2-1,TRBV2,.,TRBD1,CASSENRDSYNEQFF,TGTGCCAGCAGCGAGAACCGGGACAGCTACAATGAGCAGTTCTTC
TRBJ2-1,TRBV9,.,TRBD2,CASSVAEGLAGGFNEQFF,TGTGCCAGCAGCGTAGCCGAAGGACTAGCGGGAGGCTTTAATGAGCAGTTCTTC
TRBJ2-7,TRBV6-1,.,.,CASSEASDISYEQYF,TGTGCCAGCAGTGAAGCCTCAGACATATCCTACGAGCAGTACTTC
TRBJ1-5,TRBV6-5,.,TRBD1,CASSSIRGLNQPQHF,TGTGCCAGCAGTTCGATCAGGGGGCTCAATCAGCCCCAGCATTTT